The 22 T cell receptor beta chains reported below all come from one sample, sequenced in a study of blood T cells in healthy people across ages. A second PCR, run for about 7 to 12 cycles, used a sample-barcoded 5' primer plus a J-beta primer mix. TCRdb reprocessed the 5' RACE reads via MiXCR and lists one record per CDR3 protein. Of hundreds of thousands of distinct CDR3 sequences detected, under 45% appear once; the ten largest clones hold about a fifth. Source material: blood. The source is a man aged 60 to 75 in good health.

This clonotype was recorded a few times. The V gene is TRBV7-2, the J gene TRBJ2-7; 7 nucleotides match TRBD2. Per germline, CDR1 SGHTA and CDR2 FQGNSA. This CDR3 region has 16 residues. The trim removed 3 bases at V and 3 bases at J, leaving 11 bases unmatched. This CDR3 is CASSFSVVGGNYEQYF. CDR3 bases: TGTGCCAGCAGCTTTAGTGTAGTCGGGGGGAACTACGAGCAGTACTTC. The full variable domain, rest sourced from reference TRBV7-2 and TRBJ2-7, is GAGVSQSPSNKVTEKGKDVELRCDPISGHTALYWYRQSLGQGLEFLIYFQGNSAPDKSGLPSDRFSAERTGGSVSTLTIQRTQQEDSAVYLCASSFSVVGGNYEQYFGPGTRLTVT.

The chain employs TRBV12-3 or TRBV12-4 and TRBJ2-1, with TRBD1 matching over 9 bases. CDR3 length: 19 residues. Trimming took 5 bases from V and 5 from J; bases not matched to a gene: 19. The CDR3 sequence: CASSNTRPHKGQGHNEQFF. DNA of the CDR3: TGTGCCAGCAGTAACACTCGCCCCCACAAGGGACAGGGCCACAATGAGCAGTTCTTC.

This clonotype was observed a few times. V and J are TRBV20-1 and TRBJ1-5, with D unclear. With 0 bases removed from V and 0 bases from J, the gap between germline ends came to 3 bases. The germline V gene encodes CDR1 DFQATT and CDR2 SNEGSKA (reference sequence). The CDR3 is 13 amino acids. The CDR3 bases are TGCAGTGCTAGAGAGGGTAGCAATCAGCCCCAGCATTTT. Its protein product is CSAREGSNQPQHF.

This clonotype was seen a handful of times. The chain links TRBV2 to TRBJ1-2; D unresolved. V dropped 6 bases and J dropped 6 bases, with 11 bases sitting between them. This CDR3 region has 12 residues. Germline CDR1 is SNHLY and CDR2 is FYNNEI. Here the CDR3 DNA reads TGTGCCAGCAGGGTTGTCGTGGATGGCTACACCTTC. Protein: CASRVVVDGYTF.

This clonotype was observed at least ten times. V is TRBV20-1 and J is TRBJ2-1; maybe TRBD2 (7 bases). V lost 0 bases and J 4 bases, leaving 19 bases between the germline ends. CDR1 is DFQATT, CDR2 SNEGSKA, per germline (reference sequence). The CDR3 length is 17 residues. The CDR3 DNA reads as TGCAGTGCTAGAGATGCCCGGGGGCGGGGGACTTACAATGAGCAGTTCTTC. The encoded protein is CSARDARGRGTYNEQFF.

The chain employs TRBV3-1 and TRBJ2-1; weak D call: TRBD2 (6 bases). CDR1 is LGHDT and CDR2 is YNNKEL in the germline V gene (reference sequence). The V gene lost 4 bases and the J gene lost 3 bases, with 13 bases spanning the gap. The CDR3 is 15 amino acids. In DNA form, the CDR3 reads TGTGCCAGCAGCCCATCCGGGACTTTCTACAATGAGCAGTTCTTC. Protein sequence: CASSPSGTFYNEQFF.

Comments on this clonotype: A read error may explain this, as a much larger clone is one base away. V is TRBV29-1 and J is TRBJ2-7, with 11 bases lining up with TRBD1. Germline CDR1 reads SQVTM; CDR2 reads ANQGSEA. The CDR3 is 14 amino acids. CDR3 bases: TGCAGCGTCCGGACAGGGGGCAGCTCCTACGAGCAGAACTTC. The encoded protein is CSVRTGGSSYEQNF.

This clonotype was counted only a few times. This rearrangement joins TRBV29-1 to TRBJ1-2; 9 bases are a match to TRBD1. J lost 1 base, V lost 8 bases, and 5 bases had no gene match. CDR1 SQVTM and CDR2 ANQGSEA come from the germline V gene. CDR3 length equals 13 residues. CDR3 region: CSIQGADNYGYTF. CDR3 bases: TGCAGCATACAGGGGGCAGATAACTATGGCTACACCTTC.

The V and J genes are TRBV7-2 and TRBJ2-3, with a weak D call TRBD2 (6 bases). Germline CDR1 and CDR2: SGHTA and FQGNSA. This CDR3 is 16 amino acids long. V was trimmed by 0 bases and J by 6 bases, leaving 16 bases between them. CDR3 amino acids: CASSLAITREMDTQYF. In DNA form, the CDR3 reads TGTGCCAGCAGCTTAGCGATAACCCGGGAGATGGATACGCAGTATTTT.

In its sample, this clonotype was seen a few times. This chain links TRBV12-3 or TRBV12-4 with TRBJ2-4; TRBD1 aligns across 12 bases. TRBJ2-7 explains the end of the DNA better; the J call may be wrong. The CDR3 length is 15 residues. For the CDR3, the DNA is TGTGCCAGCAGACTCGGGACAGGGGGCGTATACGAGCAGTACTTC. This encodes CASRLGTGGVYEQYF.

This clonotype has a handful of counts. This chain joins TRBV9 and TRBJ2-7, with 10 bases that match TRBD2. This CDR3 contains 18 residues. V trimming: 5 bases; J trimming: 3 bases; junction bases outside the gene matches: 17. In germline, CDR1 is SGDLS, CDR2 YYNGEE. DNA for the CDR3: TGTGCCAGCAGTAAAACTGCGGGGCTAGCGGGGGCCCTCTACGAGCAGTACTTC. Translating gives CASSKTAGLAGALYEQYF. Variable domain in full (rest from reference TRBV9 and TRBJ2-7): DSGVTQTPKHLITATGQRVTLRCSPRSGDLSVYWYQQSLDQGLQFLIQYYNGEERAKGNILERFSAQQFPDLHSELNLSSLELGDSALYFCASSKTAGLAGALYEQYFGPGTRLTVT.

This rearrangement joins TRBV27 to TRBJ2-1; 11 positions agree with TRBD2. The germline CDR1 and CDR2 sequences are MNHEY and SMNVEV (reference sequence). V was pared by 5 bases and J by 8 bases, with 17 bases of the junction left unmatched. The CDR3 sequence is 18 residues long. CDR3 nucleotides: TGTGCCAGCAGTCCTAACCCCCTCTTAGCGGGGGGGCCCGATGAGCAGTTCTTC. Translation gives CASSPNPLLAGGPDEQFF.

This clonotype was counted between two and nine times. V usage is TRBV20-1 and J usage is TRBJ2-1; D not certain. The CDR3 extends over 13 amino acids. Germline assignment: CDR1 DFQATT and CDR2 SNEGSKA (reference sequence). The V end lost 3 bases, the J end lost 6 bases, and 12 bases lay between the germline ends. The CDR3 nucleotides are TGCAGTGCTAGCCAGGTGTCGGGCAATGAGCAGTTCTTC. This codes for CSASQVSGNEQFF.

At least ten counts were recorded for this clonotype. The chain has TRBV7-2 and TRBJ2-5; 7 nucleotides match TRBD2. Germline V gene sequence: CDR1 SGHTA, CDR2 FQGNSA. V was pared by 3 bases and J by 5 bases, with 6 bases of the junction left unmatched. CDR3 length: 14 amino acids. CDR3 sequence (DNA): TGTGCCAGCAGCTTTCGATCGCGGGGGGAGACCCAGTACTTC. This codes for CASSFRSRGETQYF.

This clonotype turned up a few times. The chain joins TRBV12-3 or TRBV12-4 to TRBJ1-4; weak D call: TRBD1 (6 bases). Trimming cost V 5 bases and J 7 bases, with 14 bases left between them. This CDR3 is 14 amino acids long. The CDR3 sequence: CASSNDRLGEKLFF. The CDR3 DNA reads TGTGCCAGCAGTAATGACAGGTTAGGTGAAAAACTGTTTTTT.

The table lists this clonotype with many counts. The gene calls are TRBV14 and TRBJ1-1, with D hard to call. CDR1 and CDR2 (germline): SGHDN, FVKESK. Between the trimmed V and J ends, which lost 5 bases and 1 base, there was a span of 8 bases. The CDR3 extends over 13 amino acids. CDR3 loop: CASSFGPNTEAFF. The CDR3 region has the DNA TGTGCCAGCAGCTTCGGACCGAACACTGAAGCTTTCTTT.

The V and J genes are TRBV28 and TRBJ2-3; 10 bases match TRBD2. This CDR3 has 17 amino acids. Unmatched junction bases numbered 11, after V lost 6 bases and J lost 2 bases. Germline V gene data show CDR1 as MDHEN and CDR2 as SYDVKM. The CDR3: CASRPRVAGGFTDTQYF. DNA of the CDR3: TGTGCCAGCAGGCCCCGGGTAGCGGGGGGTTTCACAGATACGCAGTATTTT. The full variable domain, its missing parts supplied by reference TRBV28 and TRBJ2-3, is DVKVTQSSRYLVKRTGEKVFLECVQDMDHENMFWYRQDPGLGLRLIYFSYDVKMKEKGDIPEGYSVSREKKERFSLILESASTNQTSMYLCASRPRVAGGFTDTQYFGPGTRLTVL.

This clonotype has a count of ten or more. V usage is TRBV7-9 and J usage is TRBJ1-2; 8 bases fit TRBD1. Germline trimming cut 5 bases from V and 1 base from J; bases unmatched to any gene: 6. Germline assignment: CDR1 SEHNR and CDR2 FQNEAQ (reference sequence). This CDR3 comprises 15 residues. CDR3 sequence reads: CASSPGQGFNYGYTF. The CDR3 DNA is TGTGCCAGCAGCCCAGGACAGGGTTTTAACTATGGCTACACCTTC.

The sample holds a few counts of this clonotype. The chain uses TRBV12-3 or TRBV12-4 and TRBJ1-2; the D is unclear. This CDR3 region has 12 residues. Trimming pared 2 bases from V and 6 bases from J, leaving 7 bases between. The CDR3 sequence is CASSLTRDGYTF. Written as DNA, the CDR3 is TGTGCCAGCAGTTTAACCCGGGATGGCTACACCTTC.

The CDR3, as DNA: TGTGCCAGCAGCAAACAAACGGCAGCGGGGGGTTACAATGAGCAGTTCTTC. Amino acids: CASSKQTAAGGYNEQFF. The chain joins TRBV7-2 to TRBJ2-1; 9 positions match TRBD2. Per the germline V gene, CDR1 is SGHTA and CDR2 is FQGNSA. The V and J ends lost 5 bases and 4 bases, in that order; junction bases with no gene match: 12. The CDR3 loop spans 17 amino acids.

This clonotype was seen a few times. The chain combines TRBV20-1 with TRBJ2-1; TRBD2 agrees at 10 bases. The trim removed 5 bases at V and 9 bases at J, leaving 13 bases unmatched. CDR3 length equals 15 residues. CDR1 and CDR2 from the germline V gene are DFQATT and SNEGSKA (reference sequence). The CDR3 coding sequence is TGCAGTGCTTACAAGCGCAGCGGGGGGGCCTTTGAGCAGTTCTTC. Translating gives CSAYKRSGGAFEQFF.

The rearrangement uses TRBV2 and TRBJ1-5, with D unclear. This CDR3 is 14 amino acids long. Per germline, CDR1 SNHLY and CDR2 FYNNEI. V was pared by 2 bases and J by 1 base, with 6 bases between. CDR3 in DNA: TGTGCCAGCAGTGAAACATTGAGCAATCAGCCCCAGCATTTT. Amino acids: CASSETLSNQPQHF.